What follows are 24 T cell receptor beta chains derived from one specimen sequenced in a study of response to subunit inactivated influenza vaccine. TCRdb passed the RT-PCR reads through MiXCR, listing each CDR3 protein once. The table records around 190,000 distinct CDR3 sequences, about 9% of them present only once. The sequencing used non-naive T cells sorted from PBMCs, collected on the day of vaccination. All receptors come from a middle-aged man who received an inactivated influenza vaccine.

The genes are TRBV7-8 and TRBJ2-7, with D possibly being TRBD1 or TRBD2 (5 bases each). Trimming shortened V by 2 bases and J by 3 bases, and 23 bases separated the two germline ends. There are 18 residues in the CDR3. Per the germline V gene, CDR1 is SGHVS and CDR2 is FQNEAQ. CDR3 in amino acids: CASSLQTRGRFSSYEQYF. The CDR3 DNA is TGTGCCAGCAGCTTACAGACCCGGGGCAGGTTCTCAAGCTACGAGCAGTACTTC.

J is TRBJ2-5 and V is TRBV20-1, with TRBD1 matching over 9 bases. The CDR3 is 16 residues long. V shed 0 bases, J shed 5 bases, and the junction held 10 bases outside the gene matches. Germline V gene lookup returns CDR1 DFQATT and CDR2 SNEGSKA (reference sequence). CDR3 in amino acids: CSARDGGTGRSETQYF. The CDR3 coding sequence is TGCAGTGCTAGAGATGGAGGGACAGGGAGGTCGGAGACCCAGTACTTC.

This clonotype has a handful of counts. The chain uses TRBV12-3 or TRBV12-4 and TRBJ2-3; D assignment may be TRBD1 or TRBD2 (6 bases each). Trimming left V 6 bases short and J 5 bases short, with 21 bases between. CDR3 length: 16 residues. The CDR3 region has the DNA TGTGCCAGCAGCTACCCCCCTCGGGGGCCGGGAGATACGCAGTATTTT. This sequence encodes CASSYPPRGPGDTQYF.

This clonotype was seen ten or more times. The chain links TRBV11-2 to TRBJ2-3; 13 positions agree with TRBD2. The V and J ends lost 2 bases and 4 bases, in that order; junction bases with no gene match: 3. Germline loops: CDR1 SGHAT, CDR2 FQNNGV. This CDR3 comprises 16 residues. The CDR3 DNA follows: TGTGCCAGCAGCTTATGGACTAGCGGGAGTTCAGATACGCAGTATTTT. Residues: CASSLWTSGSSDTQYF.

This clonotype was observed many times. The chain recombines TRBV7-9 with TRBJ2-2; 7 positions agree with TRBD1. The CDR3 is made up of 16 amino acids. V lost 6 bases to trimming and J lost 0 bases; unmatched junction nucleotides: 7. Per germline, CDR1 SEHNR and CDR2 FQNEAQ (reference sequence). The CDR3 nucleotides are TGTGCCAGCAGTTTTATGGGGACAGCGAACACCGGGGAGCTGTTTTTT. It codes for CASSFMGTANTGELFF.

There are many counts of this clonotype. The chain uses TRBV20-1 and TRBJ1-5, with D tentatively TRBD1 (6 bases). The CDR3 contains 14 residues. Germline assignment: CDR1 DFQATT and CDR2 SNEGSKA (reference sequence). The CDR3 is CSALRGSSNQPQHF. CDR3 DNA: TGCAGCGCCCTCAGGGGATCTAGCAATCAGCCCCAGCATTTT.

This clonotype appeared many times. The rearrangement links TRBV20-1 to TRBJ1-2, with 8 bases that match TRBD1. The CDR3 has 13 amino acids. V was pared by 3 bases and J by 5 bases, with 5 bases of the junction left unmatched. The germline V gene encodes CDR1 DFQATT and CDR2 SNEGSKA (reference sequence). CDR3 protein: CSASAGQVYGYTF. The CDR3 nucleotides are TGCAGTGCTAGTGCGGGACAGGTATATGGCTACACCTTC.

The chain recombines TRBV9 with TRBJ2-7, with 10 nucleotides matching TRBD2. Trimming took 4 bases from V and 5 from J; bases not matched to a gene: 6. This CDR3 has 14 residues. In germline, CDR1 is SGDLS, CDR2 YYNGEE. The CDR3: CASSLSGRYDEQYF. DNA for the CDR3: TGTGCCAGCAGCCTTAGCGGGAGGTACGACGAGCAGTACTTC.

This chain uses TRBV2 with TRBJ2-5, with D possibly TRBD2 on 7 matching bases. Germline-derived CDR1 and CDR2 are SNHLY and FYNNEI. V was pared by 5 bases and J by 5 bases, with 21 bases between. The CDR3 spans 16 residues. CDR3 nucleotide sequence: TGTGCCAGCAGTCCCAACAGAGGGGGGGCCCTGGAGACCCAGTACTTC. Amino acid sequence: CASSPNRGGALETQYF.

This clonotype was seen a few times. V and J are TRBV15 and TRBJ1-2; D remains unclear. This CDR3 region has 13 residues. Looked up from germline, CDR1 is LNHNV and CDR2 is YYDKDF (reference sequence). Trimming stripped 5 bases from V and 6 bases from J, with 13 bases between. For the CDR3, the DNA is TGTGCCACCAGCGGGGTTTTTGGGGATGGCTACACCTTC. Translation: CATSGVFGDGYTF.

The chain carries TRBV7-6 and TRBJ2-5; the D gene is possibly TRBD1 (6 bases). Germline CDR1 SGHVS, CDR2 FNYEAQ. The ends were cut back, 2 bases at V and 4 bases at J, with 11 bases in the middle. This CDR3 has 14 amino acids. CDR3 nucleotide sequence: TGTGCCAGCAGCTTAACAGGGTCTAGAGAGACCCAGTACTTC. Its protein product is CASSLTGSRETQYF.

The chain carries TRBV28 and TRBJ2-7, with a possible D match to TRBD2 (6 bases). Germline V gene lookup returns CDR1 MDHEN and CDR2 SYDVKM. The CDR3 extends over 14 amino acids. Deletions cut 5 bases from V and 3 bases from J, with 14 bases between. The CDR3 loop is CASSDLAGSYEQYF. CDR3 sequence (DNA): TGTGCCAGCAGTGACCTGGCGGGGAGCTACGAGCAGTACTTC.

This clonotype occurred many times. The J gene is TRBJ2-7, the V gene TRBV4-2, with 8 bases identical to TRBD2. Germline-derived CDR1 and CDR2 are LGHNA and YNFKEQ. Losses at the gene ends were 4 bases for V and 4 bases for J; bases not matched to a gene: 6. The CDR3 extends over 14 amino acids. The CDR3 nucleotides are TGTGCCAGCAGCCGCGAGCGGGGGTTATACGAGCAGTACTTC. Protein sequence: CASSRERGLYEQYF.

This clonotype occurred a few times. This chain links TRBV3-1 with TRBJ2-7; TRBD2 aligns across 7 bases. The V and J ends lost 3 bases and 2 bases, in that order; junction bases with no gene match: 13. This CDR3 comprises 17 residues. From germline, CDR1 is LGHDT and CDR2 YNNKEL (reference sequence). CDR3 residues: CASSQGGTTRGPYEQYF. The DNA for the CDR3 is TGTGCCAGCAGCCAGGGGGGGACTACCCGGGGCCCCTACGAGCAGTACTTC.

Ten or more counts support this clonotype. This chain connects TRBV5-1 to TRBJ2-5; 8 nucleotides line up with TRBD2. Germline assignment: CDR1 SGHRS and CDR2 YFSETQ. This CDR3 comprises 16 residues. V trimming: 0 bases; J trimming: 5 bases; junction bases outside the gene matches: 9. The CDR3 is CASSLGSAGAGETQYF. CDR3 in DNA: TGCGCCAGCAGCTTGGGATCAGCGGGGGCCGGGGAGACCCAGTACTTC.

This clonotype came up many times. The V and J genes are TRBV18 and TRBJ2-7; TRBD1 aligns across 8 bases. The junction had 4 bases not matched to a gene; V was cut back by 3 bases and J by 0 bases. This CDR3 region has 15 residues. Germline-derived CDR1 and CDR2 are KGHSH and LQKENI. CDR3 DNA sequence: TGTGCCAGCTCACCGACAGGGGACCCCTCCTACGAGCAGTACTTC. It translates to CASSPTGDPSYEQYF.

This clonotype was observed a few times. The chain has TRBV6-2 or TRBV6-3 and TRBJ2-7; a weak D match, TRBD1 (6 bases). CDR3 length: 14 amino acids. The V gene lost 4 bases and the J gene lost 3 bases, with 13 bases spanning the gap. Per germline, CDR1 MNHEY and CDR2 SVGEGT. The CDR3 loop is CASSSLGHNYEQYF. The CDR3 bases are TGTGCCAGCAGTTCACTGGGACACAACTACGAGCAGTACTTC.

The gene calls are TRBV10-2 and TRBJ2-1; D not resolved. In germline, CDR1 is WSHSY, CDR2 SAAADI. CDR3 length: 14 amino acids. Trimming cost V 5 bases and J 6 bases, with 14 bases left between them. The CDR3 sequence: CASSSVEAGNEQFF. The CDR3 coding sequence is TGCGCCAGCAGTTCAGTCGAAGCTGGCAATGAGCAGTTCTTC.

The CDR3 protein is CASSLDFIRGSNEKLFF. The DNA of the CDR3 is TGTGCCAGCAGCTTAGACTTCATCAGAGGATCGAATGAAAAACTGTTTTTT. This chain links TRBV11-2 with TRBJ1-4, with D unresolved. CDR1 SGHAT and CDR2 FQNNGV come from the germline V gene. Trimming removed 0 bases at V and 5 bases at J, with 16 bases between. The CDR3 is made up of 17 amino acids.

This clonotype was detected ten times or more. This chain connects TRBV5-1 to TRBJ2-3; D is uncertain. The CDR3 runs to 14 residues. Per the germline V gene, CDR1 is SGHRS and CDR2 is YFSETQ. V was cut by 4 bases and J by 6 bases, with 15 bases left in between. CDR3 coding DNA: TGCGCCAGCAGCCCGCCGCCAGTTTCGGATACGCAGTATTTT. Amino acid sequence: CASSPPPVSDTQYF.

This clonotype was recorded many times. V usage is TRBV4-1 and J usage is TRBJ2-2; the D call may be TRBD1 or TRBD2 (5 bases each). This CDR3 comprises 15 residues. Germline CDR1 is MGHRA and CDR2 is YSYEKL. Trimming stripped 2 bases from V and 1 base from J, with 8 bases between. The CDR3 sequence is CASSQQRGNTGELFF. The CDR3 nucleotides read TGCGCCAGCAGCCAACAGAGGGGGAACACCGGGGAGCTGTTTTTT.

This clonotype has a handful of counts. The rearrangement links TRBV19 to TRBJ2-7; D remains ambiguous. This CDR3 comprises 13 residues. Germline CDR1 reads LNHDA; CDR2 reads SQIVND (reference sequence). Trimming cost V 5 bases and J 0 bases, with 8 bases left between them. The CDR3 loop is CASSATVSYEQYF. CDR3 DNA: TGTGCCAGTAGTGCAACGGTCTCCTACGAGCAGTACTTC.

This clonotype was observed at least ten times. V is TRBV4-1 and J is TRBJ2-7; unclear D gene. CDR1 and CDR2 from the germline V gene are MGHRA and YSYEKL. The CDR3 spans 13 residues. V lost 0 bases and J 3 bases, leaving 6 bases between the germline ends. DNA of the CDR3: TGCGCCAGCAGCCAAGACCTTTACTACGAGCAGTACTTC. It specifies CASSQDLYYEQYF.

The sample holds many counts of this clonotype. The V gene is TRBV15, the J gene TRBJ2-3; tentative D call: TRBD1 (5 bases). The CDR3 has 16 residues. Germline CDR1 reads LNHNV; CDR2 reads YYDKDF (reference sequence). V dropped 1 base and J dropped 1 base, with 12 bases sitting between them. In DNA, the CDR3 is TGTGCCACCAGCAGAGGTCCTCCCAGGGGCACAGATACGCAGTATTTT. Translating gives CATSRGPPRGTDTQYF.